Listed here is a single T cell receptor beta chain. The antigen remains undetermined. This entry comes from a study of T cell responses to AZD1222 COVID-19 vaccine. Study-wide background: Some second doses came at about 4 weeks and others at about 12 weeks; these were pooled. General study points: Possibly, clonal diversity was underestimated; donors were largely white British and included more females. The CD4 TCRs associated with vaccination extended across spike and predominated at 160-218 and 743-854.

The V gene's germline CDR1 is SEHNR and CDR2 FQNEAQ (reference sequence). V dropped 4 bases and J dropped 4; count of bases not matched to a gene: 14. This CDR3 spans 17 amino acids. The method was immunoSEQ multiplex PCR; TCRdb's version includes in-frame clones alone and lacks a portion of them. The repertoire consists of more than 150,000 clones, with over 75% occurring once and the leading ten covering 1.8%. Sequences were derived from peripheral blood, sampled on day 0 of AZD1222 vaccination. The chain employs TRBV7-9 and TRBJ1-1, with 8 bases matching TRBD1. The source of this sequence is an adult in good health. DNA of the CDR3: TGTGCCAGCAGCTCCGCCCTCCGGACAGGGATCGGCACTGAAGCTTTCTTT. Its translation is CASSSALRTGIGTEAFF.